This T cell receptor beta chain appears in the sequencing data of a study of blood T cell repertoires in COVID-19. This CDR3 spans 17 amino acids. With 3 bases clipped from V and 7 bases from J, the junction kept 8 bases outside the gene matches. Germline V lookup: CDR1 LGHDT, CDR2 YNNKEL (reference sequence). TCRdb's copy holds only in-frame clones and misses some; the assay was immunoSEQ multiplex PCR. Of tens of thousands of clones in the sample, 68% were seen once. The receptor was isolated from a woman between 70 and 85 years old with acute or convalescent COVID-19. The sequenced material came from peripheral blood. The J gene is TRBJ2-1, the V gene TRBV3-1 (or the pseudogene TRBV3-2), with 14 bases fitting TRBD2. The CDR3 DNA follows: TGTGCCAGCAGCCACCCCTGGACTAGCGGGAGGCATAATGAGCAGTTCTTC. Its protein is CASSHPWTSGRHNEQFF.